These 21 T cell receptor beta chains were sequenced from one sample in a study of naive and memory T cell subsets. Ligated cDNA underwent four rounds of PCR with nested alpha and beta constant region primers and SP2. TCRdb independently ran MiXCR on the UMI-ligation and nested PCR reads; one entry per CDR3 protein. The sample yields tens of thousands of distinct CDR3 sequences, approximately 11% seen once. This sample's treatment: skin biopsy from PPD injection site in Mantoux-positive individual. An oligonucleotide containing a UMI was ligated to the 3' end of TCR cDNA. Specimen: skin, collected from a tuberculin skin test site. These TCRs come from an adult in good health.

The chain is built from TRBV4-1 and TRBJ1-1; 10 bases match TRBD1. This CDR3 comprises 15 residues. CDR1 and CDR2 from the germline V gene are MGHRA and YSYEKL. With 4 bases clipped from V and 6 bases from J, the junction kept 8 bases outside the gene matches. CDR3: CASSLPGQGLAEAFF. The CDR3 region has the DNA TGCGCCAGCAGCCTTCCGGGACAGGGGTTGGCTGAAGCTTTCTTT.

The sample holds many counts of this clonotype. The chain uses TRBV6-1 and TRBJ2-7, with D maybe TRBD2 (5 bases). This CDR3 spans 16 amino acids. The V end was cut by 2 bases, the J end by 3 bases, with 17 bases between. Germline V gene sequence: CDR1 MNHNS, CDR2 SASEGT. CDR3 in amino acids: CASSELPGSEVYEQYF. The CDR3 nucleotides are TGTGCCAGCAGTGAATTACCGGGGTCAGAAGTCTACGAGCAGTACTTC.

There are many counts of this clonotype. This sequence joins TRBV6-5 and TRBJ2-7, with 11 bases lining up with TRBD2. J lost 7 bases, V lost 6 bases, and 11 bases had no gene match. This CDR3 has 15 residues. Per germline, CDR1 MNHEY and CDR2 SVGAGI. In DNA form, the CDR3 reads TGTGCCAGCAGCCGTAGCGGGAGGGCCGAGAGTGAGCAGTACTTC. It encodes CASSRSGRAESEQYF.

This chain connects TRBV5-1 to TRBJ1-5, with TRBD1 identical over 9 bases. The CDR3 contains 15 residues. The germline V gene encodes CDR1 SGHRS and CDR2 YFSETQ. The ends lost 0 bases at V and 8 bases at J; junction bases unmatched: 6. The CDR3 DNA reads TGCGCCAGCAGCTTGGGGACAGGGGATTTTGAGCCCCAGCATTTT. Protein product: CASSLGTGDFEPQHF.

This clonotype showed up many times. The J gene is TRBJ2-3, the V gene TRBV21-1; the table names TRBD1, a call not compared with the DNA. TRBV21-1 is marked as a pseudogene. This CDR3 has 15 amino acids. The CDR3 reads CASSKDRVGTDTQYF. CDR3 nucleotides: TGTGCCAGCAGCAAGGACAGGGTTGGGACAGATACGCAGTATTTT.

The sample holds a few counts of this clonotype. A much larger clone differs from this one at a single base, so this may be a read error. V is TRBV6-2 or TRBV6-3 and J is TRBJ2-1; D may be TRBD1 or TRBD2 (5 bases each). Germline CDR1 is MNHEY and CDR2 is SVGEGT. V lost 2 bases, J lost 3 bases, and 14 bases lay in between. The CDR3 is 16 residues long. The CDR3 protein is CASSYGGPGRYNEQFF. The CDR3, as DNA: TGTGCCAGCAGTTACGGGGGTCCCGGACGCTACAATGAGCAGTTCTTC.

This clonotype was detected ten times or more. The chain recombines TRBV6-2 or TRBV6-3 with TRBJ2-7; D is ambiguous. The CDR3 runs to 11 residues. Germline CDR1 MNHEY, CDR2 SVGEGT. The V gene lost 6 bases and the J gene lost 3 bases, with 6 bases spanning the gap. DNA of the CDR3: TGTGCCAGCAGACTAAACTACGAGCAGTACTTC. This codes for CASRLNYEQYF.

On this clonotype: A junction end diverges from the germline sequence, so it may reflect a read error. The chain links TRBV20-1 to TRBJ1-6, with 9 bases lining up with TRBD1. The CDR3 has 17 residues. The V gene's germline CDR1 is DFQATT and CDR2 SNEGSKA (reference sequence). CDR3 in amino acids: CSARHRPGQGYNSPLNF. In DNA form, the CDR3 reads TGCAGTGCTAGACACCGGCCGGGACAGGGTTATAATTCACCCCTCAACTTT.

This clonotype appeared many times. This chain connects TRBV29-1 to TRBJ2-2, with TRBD1 as a possible D gene (7 bases). Germline V gene sequence: CDR1 SQVTM, CDR2 ANQGSEA. Trimming took off 7 bases at V and 9 bases at J, with 18 bases between the two ends. This CDR3 is built from 13 residues. The CDR3 bases are TGCAGCGCCGGAGGAGGGGGCGGCCGGGAGCTGTTTTTT. It translates to CSAGGGGGRELFF.

This clonotype was seen a few times. This sequence joins TRBV15 and TRBJ1-2; 7 bases agree with TRBD1. This CDR3 contains 15 residues. CDR1 and CDR2 from the germline V gene are LNHNV and YYDKDF (reference sequence). Trimming removed 5 bases from V and 2 bases from J; junction bases left unmatched: 8. As DNA, the CDR3 is TGTGCCACCAGCGAACAAAGGGGGCTCAACTATGGCTACACCTTC. Translation gives CATSEQRGLNYGYTF.

Concerning this clonotype itself: The junction and the germline gene differ at one end; a read error may be behind it. The chain combines TRBV7-7 with TRBJ2-3; D not certain. This CDR3 has 13 residues. Germline CDR1 and CDR2: SSHAT and FNYEAQ (reference sequence). The CDR3 region is CASSLAEADTQYF. The CDR3 DNA reads TGTGCTAGCAGCTTAGCTGAGGCGGATACGCAGTATTTT.

The chain employs TRBV28 and TRBJ1-2; TRBD1 might be the D (5 bases). The length of the CDR3 is 15 residues. The germline V gene has CDR1 MDHEN and CDR2 SYDVKM. V was trimmed by 6 bases and J by 4 bases, leaving 18 bases between them. The DNA for the CDR3 is TGTGCCAGCAGCCCTACCCGGGACGCCTCCTATGGCTACACCTTC. It yields the protein CASSPTRDASYGYTF.

This sequence joins TRBV9 and TRBJ2-3; 7 bases agree with TRBD2. CDR1 SGDLS and CDR2 YYNGEE come from the germline V gene. The junction had 8 bases not matched to a gene; V was cut back by 3 bases and J by 1 base. CDR3 length equals 16 residues. The CDR3 DNA is TGTGCCAGCAGCGCAACCGGGACTATCCGCACAGATACGCAGTATTTT. Translating it yields CASSATGTIRTDTQYF. Full variable domain (remainder filled in from reference TRBV9 and TRBJ2-3): DSGVTQTPKHLITATGQRVTLRCSPRSGDLSVYWYQQSLDQGLQFLIQYYNGEERAKGNILERFSAQQFPDLHSELNLSSLELGDSALYFCASSATGTIRTDTQYFGPGTRLTVL.

This clonotype is categorized as medium-sized. The V and J genes are TRBV29-1 and TRBJ1-1; maybe TRBD1 (6 bases). The CDR3 totals 16 residues. With 4 bases removed from V and 7 bases from J, the gap between germline ends came to 25 bases. The germline CDR1 and CDR2 sequences are SQVTM and ANQGSEA. The CDR3 DNA is TGCAGCGTTGGGGACATCGGGGCTGAAAGGTCCCTTGAAGCTTTCTTT. This translates into CSVGDIGAERSLEAFF.

This clonotype came up many times. V gene TRBV30 combines with J gene TRBJ2-3; maybe TRBD2 (5 bases). The CDR3 length is 13 residues. Germline loops: CDR1 GTSNPN, CDR2 SVGIG (reference sequence). V was clipped by 2 bases and J by 6 bases, with 12 bases between them. The CDR3 region is CAWSLRRGDTQYF. DNA for the CDR3: TGTGCCTGGAGTTTGCGGCGCGGGGATACGCAGTATTTT.

This clonotype was recorded at least ten times. The rearrangement links TRBV20-1 to TRBJ1-1; weak D call: TRBD1 (5 bases). The V gene lost 3 bases and the J gene lost 6 bases, with 14 bases spanning the gap. The CDR3 spans 13 residues. The germline V gene has CDR1 DFQATT and CDR2 SNEGSKA (reference sequence). CDR3 sequence reads: CSASPQGRAEAFF. CDR3 coding DNA: TGCAGTGCTAGTCCGCAGGGTAGGGCTGAAGCTTTCTTT.

The V gene is TRBV5-1, the J gene TRBJ2-7; 8 bases agree with TRBD1. Per the germline V gene, CDR1 is SGHRS and CDR2 is YFSETQ. CDR3 length: 14 amino acids. The ends lost 4 bases at V and 4 bases at J; junction bases unmatched: 7. CDR3: CASSPQDRAYEQYF. DNA of the CDR3: TGCGCCAGCAGCCCCCAGGACAGGGCGTACGAGCAGTACTTC.

This clonotype has only a few counts. The gene calls are TRBV2 and TRBJ1-1, with no clear D. The germline gives CDR1 SNHLY, CDR2 FYNNEI. V was pared by 2 bases and J by 0 bases, with 7 bases between. The CDR3 contains 14 residues. CDR3 sequence reads: CASSESLMNTEAFF. In DNA, the CDR3 is TGTGCCAGCAGTGAAAGTCTGATGAACACTGAAGCTTTCTTT.

The rearrangement uses TRBV5-1 and TRBJ2-5; 8 bases are a match to TRBD2. With V trimmed by 5 bases and J by 1 base, 1 base remained unmatched. CDR3 size: 13 residues. Germline V gives CDR1 SGHRS, CDR2 YFSETQ. The CDR3 coding sequence is TGCGCCAGCAGAAGCGGGAGCCAAGAGACCCAGTACTTC. Translated: CASRSGSQETQYF.

The chain couples TRBV6-5 to TRBJ1-2; no firm D call. Germline V gene lookup returns CDR1 MNHEY and CDR2 SVGAGI. Trimming pared 6 bases from V and 5 bases from J, leaving 19 bases between. CDR3 length: 15 residues. CDR3 DNA: TGTGCCAGCAGCACTCCGGGCCAGACCAATTATGGCTACACCTTC. This translates into CASSTPGQTNYGYTF.

This clonotype was seen at least ten times. The CDR3 loop reads CASSGQPSYEQYF. The CDR3 DNA follows: TGTGCCAGCAGTGGGCAGCCTTCCTACGAGCAGTACTTC. V usage is TRBV2 and J usage is TRBJ2-7; D ambiguous. In germline, CDR1 is SNHLY, CDR2 FYNNEI. V lost 4 bases and J 1 base, leaving 8 bases between the germline ends. The CDR3 contains 13 residues.